These 11 T cell receptor beta chains share one sample of origin, sequenced in a study of blood T cells in healthy people across ages. The authors ran a second PCR of roughly 6 to 12 cycles using a sample-barcoded 5' primer and a J-beta primer mix. TCRdb reprocessed the 5' RACE reads with MiXCR, giving one entry per CDR3 protein. The repertoire includes 1.5 million to 2 million distinct CDR3 sequences, roughly 28% of them detected once, and 7.7% sits in the top ten. Sequenced sample: blood. Receptors were obtained from a woman aged 25 to 45 in good health.

The gene calls are TRBV29-1 and TRBJ2-5; TRBD1 might be the D (5 bases). There are 13 residues in the CDR3. Germline loops: CDR1 SQVTM, CDR2 ANQGSEA. V gave up 3 bases and J gave up 1 base, with 9 bases separating them. The CDR3 region has the DNA TGCAGCGTTGAGCACGACAGCCAAGAGACCCAGTACTTC. Encoded protein: CSVEHDSQETQYF.

This rearrangement joins TRBV6-6 to TRBJ2-6, with TRBD1 matching 9 bases. Germline V lookup: CDR1 MNHNY, CDR2 SVGAGI (reference sequence). Trimming took 10 bases from V and 2 from J; bases not matched to a gene: 6. CDR3 length: 15 residues. The CDR3 DNA reads TGTGCCACCCGGGACAGGGTGACTGGGGCCAACGTCCTGACTTTC. Encoded protein: CATRDRVTGANVLTF.

With regard to this clonotype: A clone one base away is much larger, so this may be a read error. The rearrangement links TRBV20-1 to TRBJ2-3; 7 nucleotides match TRBD2. The CDR3 loop spans 12 amino acids. Per germline, CDR1 DFQATT and CDR2 SNEGSKA (reference sequence). The chain's CDR3 is CRARRGGDTQYF. The CDR3 coding sequence is TGCAGGGCTAGAAGGGGAGGGGATACGCAGTATTTT.

CDR3 coding DNA: TGTGCCAGCAGTTACGCGGGACAGGGGCGGGTCGAGCAGTACTTC. Translation gives CASSYAGQGRVEQYF. The V and J genes are TRBV6-5 and TRBJ2-5, with 10 bases aligning to TRBD1. TRBJ2-7 explains the end of the DNA better; the J call may be wrong. This CDR3 is built from 15 residues. Germline V gene sequence: CDR1 MNHEY, CDR2 SVGAGI.

The rearrangement links TRBV5-1 to TRBJ2-1; TRBD1 aligns across 9 bases. V trimming: 4 bases; J trimming: 9 bases; junction bases outside the gene matches: 5. The CDR3 totals 13 residues. Germline V gene sequence: CDR1 SGHRS, CDR2 YFSETQ. CDR3 sequence: CASSGTGGVEQFF. The DNA of the CDR3 is TGCGCCAGCAGCGGCACAGGGGGCGTTGAGCAGTTCTTC.

This clonotype has at least ten counts. This chain joins TRBV7-6 and TRBJ2-7; 7 positions agree with TRBD1. Germline CDR1 SGHVS, CDR2 FNYEAQ. This CDR3 is built from 16 residues. V lost 7 bases, J lost 0 bases, and 12 bases stayed unmatched. The CDR3 region is CASINVGTASSYEQYF. CDR3 coding DNA: TGTGCCAGCATCAATGTTGGGACAGCCAGCTCCTACGAGCAGTACTTC.

This clonotype was picked up a small number of times. The gene calls are TRBV7-6 and TRBJ1-4, with D hard to call. V lost 2 bases to trimming and J lost 2 bases, with 6 bases between them. The CDR3 loop spans 14 amino acids. The germline gives CDR1 SGHVS, CDR2 FNYEAQ. CDR3 DNA: TGTGCCAGCAGCTTAAATCCGACTAATGAAAAACTGTTTTTT. Translating it yields CASSLNPTNEKLFF.

This clonotype was counted ten times or more. V usage is TRBV6-6 and J usage is TRBJ2-7; maybe TRBD1 (5 bases). V gave up 4 bases and J gave up 0 bases, with 13 bases separating them. CDR1 and CDR2 (germline): MNHNY, SVGAGI (reference sequence). The CDR3 loop spans 15 amino acids. The CDR3 DNA reads as TGTGCCAGCAGTTTAGCAGGGCCCCTCTCCTACGAGCAGTACTTC. Amino acids: CASSLAGPLSYEQYF.

The chain joins TRBV7-3 to TRBJ2-1, with 10 bases matching TRBD2. The CDR3 loop spans 16 amino acids. Germline CDR1 and CDR2: SGHTA and FQGTGA. With 1 base clipped from V and 8 bases from J, the junction kept 8 bases outside the gene matches. The DNA of the CDR3 is TGTGCCAGCAGCTTAATGACAGCGGGGGGGCAGGATGAGCAGTTCTTC. It is translated as CASSLMTAGGQDEQFF.

This clonotype was recorded a few times. The chain employs TRBV7-2 and TRBJ2-4; D is uncertain. The DNA end favors TRBJ2-5, so the J call may be wrong. This CDR3 is 15 amino acids long. Germline V gene sequence: CDR1 SGHTA, CDR2 FQGNSA. CDR3 loop: CASSLVFGPGETQYF. The CDR3 nucleotides read TGTGCCAGCAGCTTAGTATTCGGGCCTGGGGAGACCCAGTACTTC.

The chain couples TRBV20-1 to TRBJ2-1, with D perhaps TRBD1 or TRBD2 (5 bases each). Trimming shortened V by 5 bases and J by 10 bases, and 18 bases separated the two germline ends. This CDR3 has 13 residues. Germline values: CDR1 DFQATT, CDR2 SNEGSKA (reference sequence). The CDR3 region has the DNA TGCAGTGCTGGCTTCGGGACCCCCAGCGAGCAGTTCTTC. Translation: CSAGFGTPSEQFF.